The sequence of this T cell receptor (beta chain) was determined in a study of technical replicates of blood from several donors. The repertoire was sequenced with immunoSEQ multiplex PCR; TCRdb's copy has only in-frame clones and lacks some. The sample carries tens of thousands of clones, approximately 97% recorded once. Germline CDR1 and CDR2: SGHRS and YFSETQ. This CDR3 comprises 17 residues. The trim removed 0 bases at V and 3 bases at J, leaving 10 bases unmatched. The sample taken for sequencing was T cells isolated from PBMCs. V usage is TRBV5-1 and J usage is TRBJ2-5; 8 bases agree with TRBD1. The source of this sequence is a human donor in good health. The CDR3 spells CASSLVLAGGTEETQYF. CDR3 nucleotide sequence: TGCGCCAGCAGCTTGGTTCTCGCAGGGGGCACGGAAGAGACCCAGTACTTC.